The rows below give T cell receptor beta chains drawn from one sample of a study of T cell repertoires in cytomegalovirus infection. TCRdb called the reads again in MiXCR, with one record for every CDR3 protein. The data hold about 900,000 distinct CDR3 sequences, with roughly 30% observed a single time. Their antigens are not known. The sample here was cultured CD8+ T cells from PBMCs, taken from culture after CMV antigen stimulation. These receptors were collected from a human donor in good health (CMV status not recorded). Some clones in this sample may be carry-over from other donors' samples. CDR3s leave out the opening cysteine and the closing phenylalanine or tryptophan.

TRBV19	TRBJ2-7	ASSTSGREQY
TRBV6-1	TRBJ1-5	ASSASGERWSNQPQH
TRBV7-9	TRBJ2-5	ASSGRVGQETQY
TRBV5-6	TRBJ2-2	ASSLRGESGELF
TRBV4-3	TRBJ2-1	ASSQDNLAGGLYNEQF
TRBV9	TRBJ1-2	ASSGLGTGRDGYT
TRBV6-2/TRBV6-3	TRBJ1-1	ASIPQGATEAF
TRBV7-9	TRBJ2-1	TSSTAHEQF
TRBV6-5	TRBJ1-2	ASSYSSGTEYGYT
TRBV5-5	TRBJ2-2	ARSLGTSWNTGELF
TRBV5-1	TRBJ2-1	ASSPRLTGEQF
TRBV2	TRBJ2-4	ASSEVSGGTKNIQY
TRBV24-1	TRBJ2-2	ATSDPTSGGARTGELF
TRBV7-9	TRBJ1-1	ASSLANRGFGNTEAF
TRBV2	TRBJ1-2	AHDTLQGGYT
TRBV9	TRBJ2-1	ASSVAGGYRVDEQF
TRBV13	TRBJ2-7	ASSLDGTGETGFDEQY
TRBV5-6	TRBJ2-7	ASSSGTREEQY
TRBV7-2	TRBJ2-7	VSSSRDSFYEQY
TRBV12-5	TRBJ1-2	ASGPGGTAYGYT
TRBV20-1	TRBJ1-1	SAEGRDGNTEAF
TRBV4-1	TRBJ2-2	ASSQEGQGSGELF
TRBV20-1	TRBJ2-3	SAREWRGATDTQY
TRBV6-2/TRBV6-3	TRBJ1-1	ASSYLDPTTEAF
TRBV27	TRBJ2-3	ASSLAGENTDTQY
TRBV19	TRBJ1-4	ASSIDPRINEKLF
TRBV19	TRBJ1-2	ASNAAIRTNYGYT
TRBV19	TRBJ2-5	ASSKKGAKTQY
TRBV10-3	TRBJ1-1	AISSASMNTEAF
TRBV6-5	TRBJ2-2	ASSRWWSGEVGGELF
TRBV20-1	TRBJ1-2	SASGGEYYGYT
TRBV12-3/TRBV12-4	TRBJ2-7	ASSSSGHQYEQY
TRBV20-1	TRBJ1-4	SAGREDLTTNEKLF
TRBV15	TRBJ2-4	ATSRDLKNIQY
TRBV12-5	TRBJ1-2	ASGLVEAAPNYGYT
TRBV7-2	TRBJ2-3	ASSLYPGGYTDTQY
TRBV4-2	TRBJ1-1	ASSLKGGSGTEAF
TRBV12-3/TRBV12-4	TRBJ2-3	ASSFGGGYDTQY
TRBV7-9	TRBJ2-4	ASGRLAGENIQY
TRBV4-3	TRBJ1-1	ASSQGVPLNTEAF
TRBV29-1	TRBJ2-2	SVQGQGGTGELF
TRBV7-2	TRBJ2-5	ASGGTQY
TRBV9	TRBJ2-1	ASNRAGGYNEQF
TRBV7-2	TRBJ2-5	ASSPWVHAPETQY
TRBV4-1	TRBJ2-1	ASSQERGSSYNEQF
TRBV15	TRBJ2-2	ATSRDWGPSTGELF
TRBV19	TRBJ1-1	ASSNLRTPRNTEAF
TRBV6-5	TRBJ1-1	ASSWFRGGNTEAF
TRBV15	TRBJ1-5	ATRPRGGNQPQH
TRBV7-6	TRBJ2-7	ASSLGTVEQY
TRBV7-9	TRBJ1-2	ASSLIFRDGYT